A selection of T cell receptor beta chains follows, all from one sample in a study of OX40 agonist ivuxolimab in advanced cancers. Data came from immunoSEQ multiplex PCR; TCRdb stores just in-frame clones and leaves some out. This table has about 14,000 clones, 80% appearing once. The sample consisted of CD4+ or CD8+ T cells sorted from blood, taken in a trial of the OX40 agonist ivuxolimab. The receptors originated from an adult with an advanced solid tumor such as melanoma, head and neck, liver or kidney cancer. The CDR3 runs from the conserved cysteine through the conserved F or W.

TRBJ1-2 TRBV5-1 CASSLETGSNYGYTF
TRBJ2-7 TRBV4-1 CASSPTETTYEQYF
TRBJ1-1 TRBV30 CAWSSGPNTEAFF
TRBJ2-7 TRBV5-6 CASSFRDRDQYF
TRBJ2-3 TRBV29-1 CSVRGLAGRTDTQYF
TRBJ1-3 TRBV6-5 CASSYSGGNTIYF
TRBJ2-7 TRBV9 CASSVLAGSGTYEQYF
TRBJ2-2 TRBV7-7 CASSLTANTGELFF
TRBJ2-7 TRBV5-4 CASSLWGVGEQYF
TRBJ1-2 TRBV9 CASSVGGGTVYGYTF
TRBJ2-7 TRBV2 CASSEEVHPYEQYF
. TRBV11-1 CASSQSGLHEQYF
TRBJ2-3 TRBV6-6 CASRPATDTQYF
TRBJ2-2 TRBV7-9 CASSPPGANTGELFF
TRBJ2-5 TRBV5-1 CASSPGRKETQYF
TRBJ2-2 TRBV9 CASSSPGTGNTGELFF
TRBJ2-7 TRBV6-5 CASSYSASYEQYF
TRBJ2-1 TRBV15 CATSRSRIIGDDNEQFF
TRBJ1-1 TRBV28 CASKETLNTEAFF
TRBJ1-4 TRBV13 CASSLDRGPNEKLFF
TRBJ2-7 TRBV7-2 CASSLVATTYEQYF